Below are 29 T cell receptor beta chains sequenced from a single sample in a study of cytomegalovirus exposure and HLA in healthy donors. This PCR relied on a set of 60 Vbeta primers and 13 Jbeta primers. Assay: immunoSEQ multiplex PCR; the TCRdb copy retains only in-frame clones and omits some. Here the sample spans approximately 110,000 clones, around three quarters being singletons. What was sequenced was PBMCs. These receptor sequences come from a female donor in good health and CMV-seropositive.

This chain links TRBV7-3 with TRBJ1-4, with 7 bases fitting TRBD1. From germline, CDR1 is SGHTA and CDR2 FQGTGA. Trimming cost V 2 bases and J 2 bases; bases outside gene matches: 2. This CDR3 contains 15 residues. CDR3 bases: TGTGCCAGCAGCTTACAGGGGGGCACTAATGAAAAACTGTTTTTT. Translation gives CASSLQGGTNEKLFF.

The chain couples TRBV6-6 to TRBJ1-1; possible D gene TRBD1, 5 bases. Between the trimmed V and J ends, which lost 4 bases and 1 base, there was a span of 10 bases. Germline CDR1 and CDR2: MNHNY and SVGAGI (reference sequence). The CDR3 covers 14 residues. Written as DNA, the CDR3 is TGTGCCAGCAGTTCGGGGGATCAGAACACTGAAGCTTTCTTT. It is translated as CASSSGDQNTEAFF.

The CDR3 nucleotides read TGCAGCGTTGAAAAGGGGACAGGACGGTATTTT. This translates into CSVEKGTGRYF. The V call is TRBV29-1, the J call TRBJ2-3, with 8 bases that match TRBD1. The CDR3 length is 11 residues. Trimming at V came to 2 bases and at J to 14 bases, leaving 6 bases not matched to a gene. Per the germline V gene, CDR1 is SQVTM and CDR2 is ANQGSEA.

This clone was counted between two and nine times. The chain joins TRBV4-1 to TRBJ2-1; 8 bases line up with TRBD1. This CDR3 is built from 14 residues. With 3 bases clipped from V and 7 bases from J, the junction kept 5 bases outside the gene matches. Per the germline V gene, CDR1 is MGHRA and CDR2 is YSYEKL. The CDR3 is CASSHGGDRNEQFF. The CDR3 coding sequence is TGCGCCAGCAGCCACGGCGGGGACAGGAATGAGCAGTTCTTC.

The chain employs TRBV2 and TRBJ1-2; possibly TRBD1 for D (6 bases). Germline V lookup: CDR1 SNHLY, CDR2 FYNNEI. CDR3 length equals 14 residues. V shed 4 bases and J shed 2 bases, with 11 bases lying between them. CDR3 nucleotides: TGTGCCAGCAGTGTCGGACAGCTAAACTATGGCTACACCTTC. It yields the protein CASSVGQLNYGYTF.

The V and J genes are TRBV4-3 and TRBJ1-3; 9 bases map to TRBD1. The germline gives CDR1 LGHNA, CDR2 YSLEER. Trimming removed 4 bases from V and 3 bases from J; junction bases left unmatched: 1. The CDR3 contains 14 residues. The CDR3, as DNA: TGCGCCAGCAGCCGACAGGGGGGTGGAAACACCATATATTTT. It is translated as CASSRQGGGNTIYF.

This rearrangement joins TRBV5-1 to TRBJ1-5; D unresolved. The V end lost 0 bases, the J end lost 5 bases, and 9 bases lay between the germline ends. This CDR3 comprises 14 residues. Germline V gene lookup returns CDR1 SGHRS and CDR2 YFSETQ. The CDR3 region has the DNA TGCGCCAGCAGCTTGGGCCCCTCGGATCAGCCCCAGCATTTT. Encoded protein: CASSLGPSDQPQHF.

The V and J genes are TRBV28 and TRBJ2-7, with 8 bases identical to TRBD2. CDR3 length: 15 residues. V lost 3 bases, J lost 5 bases, and 9 bases stayed unmatched. Germline CDR1 MDHEN, CDR2 SYDVKM. For the CDR3, the DNA is TGTGCCAGCAGTTTCGCGGGGGGCCTAGTTGACGAGCAGTACTTC. Protein sequence: CASSFAGGLVDEQYF.

The genes are TRBV19 and TRBJ1-2, with 7 bases aligning to TRBD1. CDR1 and CDR2 (germline): LNHDA, SQIVND (reference sequence). This CDR3 is built from 16 residues. The junction had 17 bases not matched to a gene; V was cut back by 8 bases and J by 5 bases. CDR3 region: CASGLPPGQREYGYTF. In DNA form, the CDR3 reads TGTGCCAGTGGCCTACCCCCGGGACAGCGAGAATATGGCTACACCTTC.

The chain couples TRBV28 to TRBJ2-6; 8 bases agree with TRBD1. This CDR3 spans 16 amino acids. V lost 7 bases and J lost 3; bases outside the gene matches: 8. Germline CDR1 and CDR2: MDHEN and SYDVKM. The CDR3 here is CASIRQGAGGANVLTF. CDR3 sequence (DNA): TGTGCCAGCATCAGGCAGGGGGCTGGTGGGGCCAACGTCCTGACTTTC.

The chain carries TRBV27 and TRBJ2-1, with 7 bases identical to TRBD2. CDR1 MNHEY and CDR2 SMNVEV come from the germline V gene (reference sequence). V shed 6 bases and J 2 bases; nucleotides not matched to a gene: 10. This CDR3 has 16 residues. CDR3 nucleotide sequence: TGTGCCAGCAGAGCAGGACTAGTGGATCCCTACAATGAGCAGTTCTTC. Its translation: CASRAGLVDPYNEQFF.

V gene TRBV9 combines with J gene TRBJ1-3; 7 bases line up with TRBD1. CDR3 length: 14 amino acids. Germline V gene sequence: CDR1 SGDLS, CDR2 YYNGEE. V trimming: 3 bases; J trimming: 2 bases; junction bases outside the gene matches: 2. CDR3 in DNA: TGTGCCAGCAGCGCGACAGGGACTGGAAACACCATATATTTT. Translated, it gives CASSATGTGNTIYF.

This clone was seen only a few times. The chain employs TRBV7-2 and TRBJ2-5, with D perhaps matching TRBD2 (5 bases). V lost 1 base to trimming and J lost 7 bases, with 13 bases between them. The CDR3 loop spans 14 amino acids. Germline assignment: CDR1 SGHTA and CDR2 FQGNSA. The CDR3 DNA is TGTGCCAGCAGCTTAGGAATAGCGTGGGGGACCCAGTACTTC. Protein sequence: CASSLGIAWGTQYF.

This chain connects TRBV7-3 to TRBJ2-1; 11 nucleotides align to TRBD2. Germline V gene data show CDR1 as SGHTA and CDR2 as FQGTGA. V shed 5 bases, J shed 4 bases, and the junction held 7 bases outside the gene matches. The CDR3 has 16 amino acids. The CDR3 coding sequence is TGTGCCAGCAGCCTAGGGACTAGCGGTACTTACAATGAGCAGTTCTTC. Amino acids: CASSLGTSGTYNEQFF. Filled out from reference TRBV7-3 and TRBJ2-1, the complete variable domain reads GAGVSQTPSNKVTEKGKYVELRCDPISGHTALYWYRQSLGQGPEFLIYFQGTGAADDSGLPNDRFFAVRPEGSVSTLKIQRTERGDSAVYLCASSLGTSGTYNEQFFGPGTRLTVL.

CDR3 sequence reads: CASGRTEAFF. The CDR3, as DNA: TGCGCCAGCGGGCGCACTGAAGCTTTCTTT. The chain couples TRBV10-2 to TRBJ1-1; unclear D gene. Germline CDR1 WSHSY, CDR2 SAAADI. The V end lost 8 bases, the J end lost 4 bases, and 5 bases lay between the germline ends. The CDR3 contains 10 residues.

Remarks on this clone: Other DNA sequences in the same sample also yield this CDR3. The rearrangement links TRBV18 to TRBJ1-1, with 7 bases that match TRBD1. Germline assignment: CDR1 KGHSH and CDR2 LQKENI. This CDR3 has 13 residues. V dropped 3 bases and J dropped 5; count of bases not matched to a gene: 3. Here the CDR3 DNA reads TGTGCCAGCTCACCTCGACAGGGTACTGAAGCTTTCTTT. It is translated as CASSPRQGTEAFF.

The J gene is TRBJ1-5, the V gene TRBV6-1, with D possibly being TRBD1 (6 bases). The CDR3 covers 16 residues. The V gene's germline CDR1 is MNHNS and CDR2 SASEGT. The ends were cut back, 0 bases at V and 4 bases at J, with 13 bases in the middle. Here the CDR3 DNA reads TGTGCCAGCAGTGAAGCTTGGGGGCAGCCGAATCAGCCCCAGCATTTT. Translating gives CASSEAWGQPNQPQHF.

This clone is a singleton in its sample. The chain has TRBV6-5 and TRBJ1-5; possibly TRBD1 for D (5 bases). CDR1 MNHEY and CDR2 SVGAGI come from the germline V gene. The CDR3 sequence is 14 residues long. The ends were cut back, 2 bases at V and 6 bases at J, with 11 bases in the middle. The CDR3 region has the DNA TGTGCCAGCAGTTACGGTGGGGGGACTCAGCCCCAGCATTTT. This encodes CASSYGGGTQPQHF.

A single count supports this clone. The V call is TRBV11-1, the J call TRBJ2-7; 11 nucleotides match TRBD2. The ends lost 5 bases at V and 1 base at J; junction bases unmatched: 1. There are 14 residues in the CDR3. Germline values: CDR1 SGHAT, CDR2 FQDESV (reference sequence). The CDR3 loop reads CASSRLAGSYEQYF. CDR3 DNA sequence: TGTGCCAGCAGCCGACTAGCGGGATCCTACGAGCAGTACTTC.

Turning to this clone: One junction end disagrees with the germline gene, perhaps due to a read error. The chain couples TRBV5-1 to TRBJ2-1, with 8 bases matching TRBD2. CDR3 size: 15 residues. Germline V gene sequence: CDR1 SGHRS, CDR2 YFSETQ. CDR3 DNA: TGCGCCAGCAGCTGGGCTAGCGGGTCCTACCATGAGCAGTTCTTC. Residues: CASSWASGSYHEQFF.

The chain joins TRBV19 to TRBJ1-5; no clear D. Germline CDR1 reads LNHDA; CDR2 reads SQIVND (reference sequence). This CDR3 spans 13 amino acids. The V end lost 8 bases, the J end lost 4 bases, and 12 bases lay between the germline ends. The CDR3 bases are TGTGCCAGTTCCCAGGCCGGAAATCAGCCCCAGCATTTT. It specifies CASSQAGNQPQHF.

V usage is TRBV5-4 and J usage is TRBJ2-7; D is undetermined. The V gene lost 1 base and the J gene lost 3 bases, with 5 bases spanning the gap. The CDR3 runs to 12 residues. Per the germline V gene, CDR1 is SGHNT and CDR2 is YYREEE (reference sequence). The CDR3 region is CASSLRDYEQYF. In DNA, the CDR3 is TGTGCCAGCAGCTTGAGAGACTACGAGCAGTACTTC.

J is TRBJ1-5 and V is TRBV27; no clear D gene. CDR1 is MNHEY, CDR2 SMNVEV, per germline (reference sequence). The CDR3 loop spans 15 amino acids. Trimming left V 2 bases short and J 3 bases short, with 11 bases between. The CDR3 bases are TGTGCCAGCAGTTTAGGCGGGCCGAACAATCAGCCCCAGCATTTT. Its protein product is CASSLGGPNNQPQHF.

This clone was counted only a few times. V usage is TRBV30 and J usage is TRBJ2-5; D might be TRBD1 (6 bases). Per the germline V gene, CDR1 is GTSNPN and CDR2 is SVGIG (reference sequence). This CDR3 comprises 16 residues. The ends were cut back, 4 bases at V and 0 bases at J, with 18 bases in the middle. The CDR3 DNA is TGTGCCTGGAAAGGTCGGGCAGGGGTCGACCAAGAGACCCAGTACTTC. Translating it yields CAWKGRAGVDQETQYF. Looking up the rest from reference TRBV30 and TRBJ2-5 gives the full variable domain: SQTIHQWPATLVQPVGSPLSLECTVEGTSNPNLYWYRQAAGRGLQLLFYSVGIGQISSEVPQNLSASRPQDRQFILSSKKLLLSDSGFYLCAWKGRAGVDQETQYFGPGTRLLVL.

This clone was counted once. V and J are TRBV18 and TRBJ1-3; TRBD1 is a possible D gene (6 bases). V was shortened by 5 bases and J by 0 bases, with 11 bases between the two germline ends. The CDR3 is 15 residues long. Germline values: CDR1 KGHSH, CDR2 LQKENI. The CDR3 sequence is CASSAEDSSGNTIYF. The CDR3 DNA reads as TGTGCCAGCTCAGCTGAGGACAGCTCTGGAAACACCATATATTTT.

V and J are TRBV27 and TRBJ1-4, with D perhaps TRBD1 (6 bases). The CDR3 length is 15 residues. The V end lost 3 bases, the J end lost 0 bases, and 8 bases lay between the germline ends. From germline, CDR1 is MNHEY and CDR2 SMNVEV (reference sequence). CDR3 bases: TGTGCCAGCAGTTTCCACAGGGCAACTAATGAAAAACTGTTTTTT. It specifies CASSFHRATNEKLFF.

The rearrangement uses TRBV7-9 and TRBJ2-2; D is undetermined. This CDR3 is built from 14 residues. V gave up 1 base and J gave up 7 bases, with 10 bases separating them. Germline V gene lookup returns CDR1 SEHNR and CDR2 FQNEAQ (reference sequence). The CDR3 region is CASSLGSFSGELFF. DNA of the CDR3: TGTGCCAGCAGCTTAGGGTCGTTCAGCGGGGAGCTGTTTTTT.

The V call is TRBV28, the J call TRBJ2-7, with 8 bases aligning to TRBD1. Per the germline V gene, CDR1 is MDHEN and CDR2 is SYDVKM. The CDR3 has 14 amino acids. With V trimmed by 7 bases and J by 5 bases, 10 bases remained unmatched. CDR3 nucleotide sequence: TGTGCCAGCACCTCGGGACAGGCTGTTGACGAGCAGTACTTC. Translating it yields CASTSGQAVDEQYF.

V gene TRBV15 combines with J gene TRBJ1-1; 8 bases fit TRBD1. From germline, CDR1 is LNHNV and CDR2 YYDKDF (reference sequence). CDR3 length equals 14 residues. The V and J ends lost 4 bases and 5 bases, in that order; junction bases with no gene match: 6. CDR3 bases: TGTGCCACCAGCACAGGGGGCGCGGGAACTGAAGCTTTCTTT. Its protein product is CATSTGGAGTEAFF.